Following are 9 T cell receptor beta chains from one sample sequenced in a study of cytomegalovirus exposure and HLA in healthy donors (TCRdb year 2017). Libraries were prepared through the immunoSEQ multiplex PCR assay. A mixture of 60 forward primers for TCR Vbeta segments and 13 reverse primers for TCR Jbeta segments was used in the multiplex PCR. TCRdb stores this immuneACCESS table with in-frame sequences only. Part of the clones is absent; in the studies checked, under half of the shortfall reflects unresolved V genes, and no reason is known for the rest. Across this sample there are 120,000 or so clones, with around 80% seen only once. Of the sample, about 3% falls within the top ten clones. Sequenced input: PBMCs. Source of these receptors: a man aged 25-45 years in good health and CMV-seronegative.

V is TRBV9 and J is TRBJ2-2; TRBD1 matches 8 bases. Germline trimming cut 3 bases from V and 1 base from J; bases unmatched to any gene: 5. Germline V gene sequence: CDR1 SGDLS, CDR2 YYNGEE. This CDR3 is 16 amino acids long. The CDR3 region is CASSAPGTGNTGELFF. The CDR3 DNA follows: TGTGCCAGCAGCGCCCCCGGGACAGGGAACACCGGGGAGCTGTTTTTT.

The chain couples TRBV7-9 to TRBJ1-1, with 8 positions matching TRBD1. V shed 6 bases and J 5 bases; nucleotides not matched to a gene: 8. CDR1 and CDR2 from the germline V gene are SEHNR and FQNEAQ (reference sequence). The CDR3 has 14 amino acids. The CDR3 reads CASSLDRVSTEAFF. The CDR3 bases are TGTGCCAGCAGTTTGGACAGGGTTAGTACTGAAGCTTTCTTT. The whole variable domain, remainder taken from reference TRBV7-9 and TRBJ1-1, is DTGVSQNPRHKITKRGQNVTFRCDPISEHNRLYWYRQTLGQGPEFLTYFQNEAQLEKSRLLSDRFSAERPKGSFSTLEIQRTEQGDSAMYLCASSLDRVSTEAFFGQGTRLTVV.

This chain connects TRBV18 to TRBJ2-7; TRBD2 might be the D (6 bases). This CDR3 has 13 residues. Trimming cost V 7 bases and J 3 bases, with 13 bases left between them. CDR1 KGHSH and CDR2 LQKENI come from the germline V gene. In DNA form, the CDR3 reads TGTGCCAGCTTGATTGGAGGGAACTACGAGCAGTACTTC. Encoded protein: CASLIGGNYEQYF. The full variable domain, in which reference TRBV18 and TRBJ2-7 provide the parts outside the CDR3, is NAGVMQNPRHLVRRRGQEARLRCSPMKGHSHVYWYRQLPEEGLKFMVYLQKENIIDESGMPKERFSAEFPKEGPSILRIQQVVRGDSAAYFCASLIGGNYEQYFGPGTRLTVT.

In this sample, this clone turned up a few times. The gene calls are TRBV29-1 and TRBJ1-3; no clear D. Germline CDR1 reads SQVTM; CDR2 reads ANQGSEA. Trimming removed 0 bases from V and 3 bases from J, with 15 bases in between. This CDR3 contains 16 residues. CDR3 DNA sequence: TGCAGCGTTGAAGATCAGAACAGACTATATGGAAACACCATATATTTT. As protein: CSVEDQNRLYGNTIYF.

This chain connects TRBV7-3 to TRBJ2-1; the match to TRBD2 covers 15 bases. V shed 5 bases, J shed 8 bases, and the junction held 10 bases outside the gene matches. The CDR3 is 17 residues long. Germline V gives CDR1 SGHTA, CDR2 FQGTGA. The CDR3 protein is CASSPGGLAGGRHEQFF. CDR3 coding DNA: TGTGCCAGCAGCCCAGGAGGACTAGCGGGGGGGCGGCATGAGCAGTTCTTC. The entire variable domain, with the rest obtained from reference TRBV7-3 and TRBJ2-1, is as follows: GAGVSQTPSNKVTEKGKYVELRCDPISGHTALYWYRQSLGQGPEFLIYFQGTGAADDSGLPNDRFFAVRPEGSVSTLKIQRTERGDSAVYLCASSPGGLAGGRHEQFFGPGTRLTVL.

The chain carries TRBV9 and TRBJ1-2, with a possible D match to TRBD1 (5 bases). CDR3 length equals 13 residues. Trimming cost V 4 bases and J 1 base, with 8 bases left between them. From germline, CDR1 is SGDLS and CDR2 YYNGEE. Here the CDR3 reads CASSPDINYGYTF. The CDR3, as DNA: TGTGCCAGCAGCCCGGACATTAACTATGGCTACACCTTC.

The V call is TRBV19, the J call TRBJ2-2; 9 bases match TRBD1. The V segment lost 3 bases and the J segment 2 bases; nucleotides outside the gene matches: 4. CDR1 and CDR2 from the germline V gene are LNHDA and SQIVND (reference sequence). This CDR3 contains 16 residues. The CDR3 DNA is TGTGCCAGTAGTATTAGGGGACAGGGCAACACCGGGGAGCTGTTTTTT. Translated: CASSIRGQGNTGELFF.

V usage is TRBV6-4 and J usage is TRBJ2-1, with a tentative D call TRBD2 (5 bases). CDR1 and CDR2 from the germline V gene are MRHNA and SNTAGT. The CDR3 has 15 amino acids. With 3 bases removed from V and 5 bases from J, the gap between germline ends came to 14 bases. This CDR3 reads CASSEEIQRHNEQFF. For the CDR3, the DNA is TGTGCCAGCAGTGAGGAAATTCAGCGGCACAATGAGCAGTTCTTC.

The CDR3 region is CASSGTGLPNYGYTF. CDR3 DNA sequence: TGTGCCAGCAGCGGAACAGGGTTACCAAACTATGGCTACACCTTC. The rearrangement uses TRBV5-6 and TRBJ1-2; TRBD1 is a possible D gene (6 bases). V lost 4 bases and J lost 2, with 15 bases in between. The CDR3 consists of 15 residues. Germline-derived CDR1 and CDR2 are SGHDT and YYEEEE.